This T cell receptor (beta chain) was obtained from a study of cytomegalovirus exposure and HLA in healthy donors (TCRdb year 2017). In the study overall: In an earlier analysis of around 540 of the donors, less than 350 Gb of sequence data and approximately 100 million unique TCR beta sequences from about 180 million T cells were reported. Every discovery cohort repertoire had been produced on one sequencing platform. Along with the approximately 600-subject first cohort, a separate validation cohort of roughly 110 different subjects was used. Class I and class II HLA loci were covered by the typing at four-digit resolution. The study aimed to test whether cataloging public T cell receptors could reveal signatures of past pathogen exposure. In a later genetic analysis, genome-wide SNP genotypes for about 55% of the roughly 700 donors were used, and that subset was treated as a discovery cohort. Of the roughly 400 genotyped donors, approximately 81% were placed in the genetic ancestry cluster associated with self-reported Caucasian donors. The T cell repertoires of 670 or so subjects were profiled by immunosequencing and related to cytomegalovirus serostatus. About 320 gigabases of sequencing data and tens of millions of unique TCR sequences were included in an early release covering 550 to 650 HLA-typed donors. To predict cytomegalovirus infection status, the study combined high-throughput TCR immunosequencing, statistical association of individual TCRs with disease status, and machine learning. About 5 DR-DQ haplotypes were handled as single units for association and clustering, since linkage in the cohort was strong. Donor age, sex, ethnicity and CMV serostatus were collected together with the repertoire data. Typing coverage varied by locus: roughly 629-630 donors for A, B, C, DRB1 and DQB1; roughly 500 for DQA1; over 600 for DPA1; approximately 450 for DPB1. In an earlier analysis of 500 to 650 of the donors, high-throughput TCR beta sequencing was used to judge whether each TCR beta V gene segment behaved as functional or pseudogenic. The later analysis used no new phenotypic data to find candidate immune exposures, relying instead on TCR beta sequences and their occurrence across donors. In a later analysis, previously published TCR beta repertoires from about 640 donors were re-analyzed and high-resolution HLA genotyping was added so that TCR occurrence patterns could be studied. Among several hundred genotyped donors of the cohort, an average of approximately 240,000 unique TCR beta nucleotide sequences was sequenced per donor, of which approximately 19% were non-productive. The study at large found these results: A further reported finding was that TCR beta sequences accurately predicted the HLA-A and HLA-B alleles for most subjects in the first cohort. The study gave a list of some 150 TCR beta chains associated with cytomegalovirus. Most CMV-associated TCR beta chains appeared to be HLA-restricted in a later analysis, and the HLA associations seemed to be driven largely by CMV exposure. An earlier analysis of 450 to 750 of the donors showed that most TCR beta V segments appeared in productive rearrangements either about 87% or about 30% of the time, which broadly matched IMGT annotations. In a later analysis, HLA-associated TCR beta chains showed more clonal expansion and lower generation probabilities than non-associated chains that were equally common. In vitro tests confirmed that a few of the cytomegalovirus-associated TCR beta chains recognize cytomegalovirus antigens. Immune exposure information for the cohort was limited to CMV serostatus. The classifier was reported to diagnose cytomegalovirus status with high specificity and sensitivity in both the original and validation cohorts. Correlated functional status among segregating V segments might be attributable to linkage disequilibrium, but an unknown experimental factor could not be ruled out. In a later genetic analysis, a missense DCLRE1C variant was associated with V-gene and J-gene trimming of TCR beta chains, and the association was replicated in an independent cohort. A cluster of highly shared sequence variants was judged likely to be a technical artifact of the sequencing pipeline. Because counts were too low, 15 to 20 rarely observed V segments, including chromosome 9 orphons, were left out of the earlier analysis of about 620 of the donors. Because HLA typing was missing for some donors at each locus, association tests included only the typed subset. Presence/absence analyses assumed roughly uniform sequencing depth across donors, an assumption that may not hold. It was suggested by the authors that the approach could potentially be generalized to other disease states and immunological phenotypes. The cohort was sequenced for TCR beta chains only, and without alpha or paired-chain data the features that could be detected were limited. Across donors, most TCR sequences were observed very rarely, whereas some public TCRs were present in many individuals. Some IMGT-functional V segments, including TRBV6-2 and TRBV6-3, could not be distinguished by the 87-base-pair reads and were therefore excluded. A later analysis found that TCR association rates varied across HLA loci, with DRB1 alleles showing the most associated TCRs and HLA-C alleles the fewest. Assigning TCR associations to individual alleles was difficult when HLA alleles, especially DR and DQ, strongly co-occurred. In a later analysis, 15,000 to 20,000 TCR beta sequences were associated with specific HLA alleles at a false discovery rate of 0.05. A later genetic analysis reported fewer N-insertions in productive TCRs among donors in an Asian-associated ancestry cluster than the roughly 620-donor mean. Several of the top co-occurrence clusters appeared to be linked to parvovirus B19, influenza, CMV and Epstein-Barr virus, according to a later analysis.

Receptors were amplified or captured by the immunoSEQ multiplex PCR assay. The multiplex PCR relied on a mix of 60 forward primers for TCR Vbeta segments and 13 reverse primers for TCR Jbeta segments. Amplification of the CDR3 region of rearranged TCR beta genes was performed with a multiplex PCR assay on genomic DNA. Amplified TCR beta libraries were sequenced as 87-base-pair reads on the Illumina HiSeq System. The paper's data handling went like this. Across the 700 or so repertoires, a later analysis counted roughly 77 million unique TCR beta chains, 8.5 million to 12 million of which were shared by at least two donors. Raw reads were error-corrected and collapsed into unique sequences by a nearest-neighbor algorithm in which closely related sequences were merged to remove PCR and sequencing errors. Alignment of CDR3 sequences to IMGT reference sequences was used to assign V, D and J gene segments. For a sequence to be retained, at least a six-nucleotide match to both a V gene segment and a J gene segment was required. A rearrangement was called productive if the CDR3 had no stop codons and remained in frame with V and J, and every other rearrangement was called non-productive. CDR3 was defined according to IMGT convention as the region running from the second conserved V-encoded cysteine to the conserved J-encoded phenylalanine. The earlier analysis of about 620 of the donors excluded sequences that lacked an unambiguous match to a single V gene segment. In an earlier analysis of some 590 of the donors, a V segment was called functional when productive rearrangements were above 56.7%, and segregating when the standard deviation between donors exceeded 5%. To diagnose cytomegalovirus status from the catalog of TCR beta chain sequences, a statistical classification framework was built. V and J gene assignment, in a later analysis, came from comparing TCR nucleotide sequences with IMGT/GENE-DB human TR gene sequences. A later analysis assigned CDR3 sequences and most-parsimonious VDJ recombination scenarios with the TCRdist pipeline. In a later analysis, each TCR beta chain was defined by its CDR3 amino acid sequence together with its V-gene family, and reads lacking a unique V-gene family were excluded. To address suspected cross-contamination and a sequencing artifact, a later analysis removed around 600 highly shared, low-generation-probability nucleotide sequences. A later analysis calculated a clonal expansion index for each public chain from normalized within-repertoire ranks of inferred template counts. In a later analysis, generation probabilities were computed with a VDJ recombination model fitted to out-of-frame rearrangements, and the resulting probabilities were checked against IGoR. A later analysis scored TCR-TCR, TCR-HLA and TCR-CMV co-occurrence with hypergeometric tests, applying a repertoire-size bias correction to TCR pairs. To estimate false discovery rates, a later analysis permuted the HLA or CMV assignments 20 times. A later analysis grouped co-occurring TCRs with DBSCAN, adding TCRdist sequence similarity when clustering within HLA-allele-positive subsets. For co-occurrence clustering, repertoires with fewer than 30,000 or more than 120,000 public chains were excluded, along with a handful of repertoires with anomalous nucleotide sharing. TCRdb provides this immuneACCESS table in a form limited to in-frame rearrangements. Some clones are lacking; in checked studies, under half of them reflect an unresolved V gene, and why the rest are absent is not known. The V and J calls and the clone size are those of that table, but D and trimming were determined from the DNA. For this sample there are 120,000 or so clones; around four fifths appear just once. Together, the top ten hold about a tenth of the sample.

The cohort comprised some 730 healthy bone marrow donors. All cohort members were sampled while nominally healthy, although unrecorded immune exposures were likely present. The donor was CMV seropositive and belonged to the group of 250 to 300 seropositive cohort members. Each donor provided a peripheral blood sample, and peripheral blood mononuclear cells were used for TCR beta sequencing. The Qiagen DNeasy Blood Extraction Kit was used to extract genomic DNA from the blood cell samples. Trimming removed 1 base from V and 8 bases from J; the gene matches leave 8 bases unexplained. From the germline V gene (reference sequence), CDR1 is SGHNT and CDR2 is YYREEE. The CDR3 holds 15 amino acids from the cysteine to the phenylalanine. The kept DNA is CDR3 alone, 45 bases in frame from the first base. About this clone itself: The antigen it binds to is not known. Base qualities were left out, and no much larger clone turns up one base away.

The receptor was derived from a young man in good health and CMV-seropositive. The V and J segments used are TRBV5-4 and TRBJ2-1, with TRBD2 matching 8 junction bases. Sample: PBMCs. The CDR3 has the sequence CASSLKRENGDEQFF. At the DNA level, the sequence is TGTGCCAGCAGCTTGAAGCGGGAGAACGGCGATGAGCAGTTCTTC.